The 30 T cell receptor beta chains in this list originate from one sample, sequenced in a study of blood T cell repertoires in COVID-19. Assay used: immunoSEQ multiplex PCR; TCRdb lists only in-frame clones, some missing. The sample has fewer than 25,000 clones; about 86% are singletons. Sequenced input: peripheral blood. Source of these receptors: a man between 70 and 80 years old with acute or convalescent COVID-19.

V is TRBV11-2 and J is TRBJ2-3; TRBD1 matches at 10 bases. The CDR3 has 15 residues. Germline loops: CDR1 SGHAT, CDR2 FQNNGV. V was clipped by 0 bases and J by 5 bases; unmatched bases: 2. The CDR3 loop reads CASSLDGTGVDTQYF. Here the CDR3 DNA reads TGTGCCAGCAGCTTAGATGGGACAGGGGTAGATACGCAGTATTTT.

CDR3 amino acids: CASADRERKDEQFF. DNA for the CDR3: TGCGCCAGCGCCGACAGGGAGAGAAAGGATGAGCAGTTCTTC. The genes are TRBV4-1 and TRBJ2-1, with 7 bases matching TRBD1. The J segment lost 8 bases and the V segment lost 8 bases, leaving 12 bases of the junction unmatched. Per germline, CDR1 MGHRA and CDR2 YSYEKL. The CDR3 is 14 amino acids.

The V call is TRBV19, the J call TRBJ1-4; D not certain. Germline CDR1 and CDR2: LNHDA and SQIVND (reference sequence). The ends were cut back, 3 bases at V and 10 bases at J, with 9 bases in the middle. The CDR3 covers 12 residues. Written as DNA, the CDR3 is TGTGCCAGTAGTATTCCGCGGCGAAAACTGTTTTTT. This translates into CASSIPRRKLFF.

The CDR3 spells CAGGAEAFF. CDR3 nucleotides: TGTGCCGGAGGGGCTGAAGCTTTCTTT. The rearrangement uses TRBV30 and TRBJ1-1, with TRBD1 as a possible D gene (5 bases). The CDR3 extends over 9 amino acids. From germline, CDR1 is GTSNPN and CDR2 SVGIG (reference sequence). Trimming took 8 bases from V and 6 from J, leaving 7 bases between them.

The chain employs TRBV5-6 and TRBJ2-7; 12 nucleotides line up with TRBD2. CDR1 and CDR2 (germline): SGHDT, YYEEEE. The CDR3 has 15 amino acids. With 0 bases clipped from V and 4 bases from J, the junction kept 2 bases outside the gene matches. The CDR3 loop is CASSLGLAGAYEQYF. The CDR3, as DNA: TGTGCCAGCAGCTTGGGACTAGCGGGAGCATACGAGCAGTACTTC.

This chain joins TRBV5-1 and TRBJ1-6; tentative D call: TRBD1 (5 bases). V lost 4 bases and J 0 bases, leaving 17 bases between the germline ends. The germline gives CDR1 SGHRS, CDR2 YFSETQ. CDR3 length: 18 amino acids. The CDR3 nucleotides read TGCGCCAGCAGCCAGCTAGGACAACTAAGCTCCTATAATTCACCCCTCCACTTT. Translating it yields CASSQLGQLSSYNSPLHF.

This chain joins TRBV29-1 and TRBJ2-1, with TRBD2 matching 11 bases. CDR1 and CDR2 (germline): SQVTM, ANQGSEA. The CDR3 loop spans 14 amino acids. J gave up 9 bases and V 4 bases, and 8 bases lay outside the gene matches. The CDR3 sequence is CSVGIAGGPSEQFF. The CDR3 DNA reads TGCAGCGTTGGTATAGCGGGAGGGCCGAGTGAGCAGTTCTTC.

J is TRBJ2-5 and V is TRBV7-2, with TRBD2 as a possible D gene (6 bases). The CDR3 has 14 amino acids. The V end lost 2 bases, the J end lost 2 bases, and 9 bases lay between the germline ends. Germline V gives CDR1 SGHTA, CDR2 FQGNSA. CDR3: CASSLWAGQETQYF. For the CDR3, the DNA is TGTGCCAGCAGCTTATGGGCGGGACAAGAGACCCAGTACTTC.

The J gene is TRBJ2-1, the V gene TRBV9; a possible D gene is TRBD2 (6 bases). In germline, CDR1 is SGDLS, CDR2 YYNGEE. The CDR3 covers 14 residues. Between the trimmed V and J ends, which lost 6 bases and 10 bases, there was a span of 20 bases. CDR3 region: CASTPRDSLFEQFF. The CDR3, as DNA: TGTGCCAGCACCCCTAGGGACTCCCTCTTCGAGCAGTTCTTC.

This chain links TRBV6-5 with TRBJ1-5; TRBD1 agrees at 8 bases. The germline gives CDR1 MNHEY, CDR2 SVGAGI. The ends lost 9 bases at V and 6 bases at J; junction bases unmatched: 4. The CDR3 runs 12 residues. The CDR3 DNA is TGTGCCAGTCGACAGGGGCTTCAGCCCCAGCATTTT. Protein product: CASRQGLQPQHF.

The sample holds a few counts of this clone. The gene calls are TRBV6-1 and TRBJ1-1, with D perhaps TRBD1 (6 bases). The CDR3 has 14 amino acids. The germline V gene encodes CDR1 MNHNS and CDR2 SASEGT. Between the trimmed V and J ends, which lost 2 bases and 6 bases, there was a span of 13 bases. DNA of the CDR3: TGTGCCAGCAGTGAATGGACAGCCCGGTCTGAAGCTTTCTTT. Translation gives CASSEWTARSEAFF.

This clone appeared once. V usage is TRBV9 and J usage is TRBJ2-7, with TRBD2 matching over 9 bases. This CDR3 is 16 amino acids long. V lost 0 bases, J lost 5 bases, and 9 bases stayed unmatched. In germline, CDR1 is SGDLS, CDR2 YYNGEE. The CDR3 nucleotides read TGTGCCAGCAGCGTAGAGGCTAGCGGGGTCGTGGACGAGCAGTACTTC. It specifies CASSVEASGVVDEQYF. The full variable domain, with the rest looked up from reference TRBV9 and TRBJ2-7, is DSGVTQTPKHLITATGQRVTLRCSPRSGDLSVYWYQQSLDQGLQFLIQYYNGEERAKGNILERFSAQQFPDLHSELNLSSLELGDSALYFCASSVEASGVVDEQYFGPGTRLTVT.

The CDR3 region is CASSPSLERDRGWTDTQYF. The CDR3 DNA reads TGTGCCAGCTCACCTTCATTGGAGAGGGACAGGGGTTGGACAGATACGCAGTATTTT. The V call is TRBV18, the J call TRBJ2-3; 10 bases match TRBD1. CDR3 length: 19 amino acids. The germline V gene has CDR1 KGHSH and CDR2 LQKENI. The J segment lost 3 bases and the V segment lost 3 bases, leaving 15 bases of the junction unmatched.

This rearrangement joins TRBV24-1 to TRBJ2-1; 7 bases fit TRBD1. J was trimmed by 4 bases and V by 3 bases; bases with no gene match: 8. The germline gives CDR1 KGHDR, CDR2 SFDVKD. This CDR3 is built from 16 residues. The CDR3 DNA is TGTGCCACCAGTGATGCCAATCCGACAGGGTACAATGAGCAGTTCTTC. As protein: CATSDANPTGYNEQFF.

This chain uses TRBV6-6 with TRBJ2-1; the match to TRBD1 covers 9 bases. The CDR3 loop spans 16 amino acids. CDR1 is MNHNY and CDR2 is SVGAGI in the germline V gene (reference sequence). With 6 bases clipped from V and 4 bases from J, the junction kept 10 bases outside the gene matches. The CDR3 DNA is TGTGCCAGCAGGGCCAGGGGACAGGGTATTTACAATGAGCAGTTCTTC. It specifies CASRARGQGIYNEQFF.

V and J are TRBV6-2 or TRBV6-3 and TRBJ2-7; no reliable D call. The CDR3 sequence is 12 residues long. V lost 0 bases and J lost 6, with 6 bases in between. Germline CDR1 and CDR2: MNHEY and SVGEGT. The CDR3 DNA follows: TGTGCCAGCAGTTACTCTCGGTCCGAGCAGTACTTC. The encoded protein is CASSYSRSEQYF.

The genes are TRBV5-4 and TRBJ1-4, with 7 positions matching TRBD1. Unmatched junction bases numbered 6, after V lost 4 bases and J lost 3 bases. This CDR3 contains 15 residues. CDR1 and CDR2 from the germline V gene are SGHNT and YYREEE (reference sequence). DNA of the CDR3: TGTGCCAGCAGCACCACAGGGGACTCTAATGAAAAACTGTTTTTT. Encoded protein: CASSTTGDSNEKLFF.

Only one count was recorded for this clone. The chain employs TRBV7-9 and TRBJ1-2; D remains ambiguous. CDR1 is SEHNR, CDR2 FQNEAQ, per germline (reference sequence). This CDR3 contains 14 residues. The V end lost 5 bases, the J end lost 4 bases, and 14 bases lay between the germline ends. The CDR3 loop reads CASSDTGAGYGYTF. The DNA of the CDR3 is TGTGCCAGCAGCGATACTGGTGCCGGCTATGGCTACACCTTC.

The CDR3 bases are TGTGCCAGCTCACCACTGGGGGGACGGGGCTACACCTTC. Translated: CASSPLGGRGYTF. V is TRBV18 and J is TRBJ1-2, with D perhaps TRBD1 (5 bases). CDR1 is KGHSH, CDR2 LQKENI, per germline. The length of the CDR3 is 13 residues. V was clipped by 1 base and J by 8 bases, with 11 bases between them.

The V and J genes are TRBV30 and TRBJ2-3; D gene ambiguous. The CDR3 runs to 12 residues. V was cut by 2 bases and J by 4 bases, with 7 bases left in between. Germline assignment: CDR1 GTSNPN and CDR2 SVGIG (reference sequence). CDR3 amino acids: CAWSPDSDTQYF. The CDR3 DNA is TGTGCCTGGAGTCCCGACTCAGATACGCAGTATTTT.

V and J are TRBV12-5 and TRBJ2-1, with D perhaps matching TRBD1 (6 bases). In germline, CDR1 is LGHNT, CDR2 FRNRAP. Trimming pared 2 bases from V and 8 bases from J, leaving 16 bases between. The CDR3 consists of 15 residues. CDR3 region: CASGLTLSRGDEQFF. CDR3 DNA sequence: TGTGCTAGTGGTTTGACTCTTTCCAGGGGCGATGAGCAGTTCTTC.

The genes are TRBV7-3 and TRBJ1-1, with D uncertain. This CDR3 is 13 amino acids long. Germline-derived CDR1 and CDR2 are SGHTA and FQGTGA. V was pared by 4 bases and J by 2 bases, with 8 bases between. The CDR3 region is CASSYATNTEAFF. Written as DNA, the CDR3 is TGTGCCAGCAGCTACGCAACAAACACTGAAGCTTTCTTT.

This chain uses TRBV18 with TRBJ1-2; D gene ambiguous. The germline V and J ends were trimmed by 7 bases and 2 bases, with 11 bases remaining between them. The length of the CDR3 is 13 residues. The V gene's germline CDR1 is KGHSH and CDR2 LQKENI. The CDR3 sequence is CASWEAENYGYTF. DNA for the CDR3: TGTGCCAGCTGGGAGGCAGAGAACTATGGCTACACCTTC.

The chain links TRBV19 to TRBJ1-4; TRBD1 agrees at 8 bases. V dropped 5 bases and J dropped 3; count of bases not matched to a gene: 5. Germline CDR1 reads LNHDA; CDR2 reads SQIVND (reference sequence). The CDR3 loop spans 15 amino acids. The CDR3 nucleotides read TGTGCCAGTAGTGTCGGACAGGGCTCTAATGAAAAACTGTTTTTT. Amino acids: CASSVGQGSNEKLFF. The full variable domain, its missing parts supplied by reference TRBV19 and TRBJ1-4, is DGGITQSPKYLFRKEGQNVTLSCEQNLNHDAMYWYRQDPGQGLRLIYYSQIVNDFQKGDIAEGYSVSREKKESFPLTVTSAQKNPTAFYLCASSVGQGSNEKLFFGSGTQLSVL.

The J gene is TRBJ1-2, the V gene TRBV6-5, with 8 bases lining up with TRBD1. This CDR3 has 15 residues. The junction had 5 bases not matched to a gene; V was cut back by 2 bases and J by 3 bases. Germline-derived CDR1 and CDR2 are MNHEY and SVGAGI. CDR3 nucleotides: TGTGCCAGCAGTTACGCAACGGACAGGGACTATGGCTACACCTTC. Translating it yields CASSYATDRDYGYTF.

The gene calls are TRBV4-2 and TRBJ1-2, with TRBD1 identical over 8 bases. The ends lost 0 bases at V and 1 base at J; junction bases unmatched: 1. Per the germline V gene, CDR1 is LGHNA and CDR2 is YNFKEQ. The CDR3 spans 15 residues. CDR3 DNA sequence: TGTGCCAGCAGCCAAGAAGGACAGGGTAACTATGGCTACACCTTC. Protein: CASSQEGQGNYGYTF.

This chain uses TRBV7-2 with TRBJ2-2; 8 nucleotides align to TRBD1. In germline, CDR1 is SGHTA, CDR2 FQGNSA. V shed 7 bases, J shed 5 bases, and the junction held 3 bases outside the gene matches. The CDR3 has 13 residues. The CDR3 nucleotides are TGTGCCAGCACCAGACAGGGGACCGGGGAGCTGTTTTTT. This gives the protein CASTRQGTGELFF.

The chain combines TRBV6-4 with TRBJ1-6; D not certain. From germline, CDR1 is MRHNA and CDR2 SNTAGT. V lost 5 bases, J lost 10 bases, and 12 bases lay in between. This CDR3 comprises 13 residues. The CDR3 region is CASSPEAGSPLHF. DNA for the CDR3: TGTGCCAGCAGTCCGGAGGCAGGCTCACCCCTCCACTTT.

The chain is built from TRBV27 and TRBJ1-2; tentative D call: TRBD1 (5 bases). V shed 5 bases and J shed 3 bases, with 16 bases lying between them. The CDR3 length is 15 residues. Germline V CDR1 and CDR2: MNHEY, SMNVEV (reference sequence). The CDR3 is CASSPEGHGYYGYTF. For the CDR3, the DNA is TGTGCCAGCAGTCCCGAAGGACACGGGTACTATGGCTACACCTTC.

V gene TRBV6-6 combines with J gene TRBJ1-1; tentatively, D is TRBD1 (6 bases). There are 16 residues in the CDR3. Germline CDR1 is MNHNY and CDR2 is SVGAGI (reference sequence). Trimming cost V 2 bases and J 6 bases, with 19 bases left between them. The CDR3 nucleotides read TGTGCCAGCAGTTACAAGGGGAGGGGGAAAGAGGCTGAAGCTTTCTTT. It yields the protein CASSYKGRGKEAEAFF.